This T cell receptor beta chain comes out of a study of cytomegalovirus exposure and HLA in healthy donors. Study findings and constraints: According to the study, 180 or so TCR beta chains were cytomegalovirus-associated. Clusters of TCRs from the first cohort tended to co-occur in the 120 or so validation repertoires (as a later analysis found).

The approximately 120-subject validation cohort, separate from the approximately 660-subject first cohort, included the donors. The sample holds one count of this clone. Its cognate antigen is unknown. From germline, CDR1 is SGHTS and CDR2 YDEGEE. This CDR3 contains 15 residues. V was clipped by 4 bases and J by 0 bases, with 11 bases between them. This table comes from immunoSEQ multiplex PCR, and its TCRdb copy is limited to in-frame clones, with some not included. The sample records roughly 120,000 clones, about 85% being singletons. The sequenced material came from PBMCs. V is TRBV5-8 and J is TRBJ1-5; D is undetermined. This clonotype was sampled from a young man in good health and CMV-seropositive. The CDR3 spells CASSPRTGSNQPQHF. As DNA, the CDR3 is TGTGCCAGCAGCCCAAGGACTGGTAGCAATCAGCCCCAGCATTTT.